The count of the clone carrying this T cell receptor (beta chain) is one. Compared with germline, one end of the junction differs, possibly owing to a read error. The sample comes from a study of cytomegalovirus exposure and HLA in healthy donors. Germline V CDR1 and CDR2: LNHNV, YYDKDF (reference sequence). This CDR3 comprises 13 residues. The PCR made use of 60 Vbeta and 13 Jbeta primers. Here immunoSEQ multiplex PCR was the method, and the copy in TCRdb shows in-frame clones only, minus some. The sample shows about 140,000 clones, about 84% of them seen only once. V and J are TRBV15 and TRBJ2-3; D is undetermined. The TCR was taken from a man aged 45 to 65 in good health and CMV-seronegative. Sequencing was performed on PBMCs. The CDR3 is CATSRVGTDTQYF. In DNA, the CDR3 is TGTGCCACCAGCAGAGTGGGCACGGATACGCAGTATTTT. The full variable domain, in which reference TRBV15 and TRBJ2-3 provide the parts outside the CDR3, is DAMVIQNPRYQVTQFGKPVTLSCSQTLNHNVMYWYQQKSSQAPKLLFHYYDKDFNNEADTPDNFQSRRPNTSFCFLDIRSPGLGDTAMYLCATSRVGTDTQYFGPGTRLTVL.